This passage covers 12 T cell receptor beta chains from one sample sequenced in a study of beta chain features in type 1 diabetes. Sequenced material consisted of expressed TCRB transcripts (all of the isolated RNA was reverse transcribed). The method was immunoSEQ multiplex PCR; TCRdb's version includes in-frame clones alone and lacks a portion of them. The sample consists of 250,000 to 400,000 clones, 11% to 15% of them appearing once. The sample comprised central memory CD4+ T cells from blood. These receptors all come from a man under 40 in good health.

The rearrangement links TRBV4-2 to TRBJ1-3, with a weak D call TRBD1 (5 bases). The CDR3 has 17 residues. CDR1 is LGHNA, CDR2 YNFKEQ, per germline. Trimming removed 0 bases at V and 1 base at J, with 13 bases between. DNA of the CDR3: TGTGCCAGCAGCCAAGATGGGGCTCCGGGGTCTGGAAACACCATATATTTT. This sequence encodes CASSQDGAPGSGNTIYF.

About this clone itself: At the DNA level, this CDR3 is encoded by other sequences in the same sample as well. The V and J genes are TRBV5-6 and TRBJ1-5; D unclear. V lost 2 bases to trimming and J lost 0 bases, with 9 bases between them. The CDR3 length is 15 residues. The germline CDR1 and CDR2 sequences are SGHDT and YYEEEE. The CDR3 DNA reads as TGTGCCAGCAGCTTCAGCGGATATAGCAATCAGCCCCAGCATTTT. Residues: CASSFSGYSNQPQHF.

The chain combines TRBV6-1 with TRBJ2-5; no firm D call. The germline V gene has CDR1 MNHNS and CDR2 SASEGT. V was trimmed by 10 bases and J by 2 bases, leaving 14 bases between them. The CDR3 runs to 13 residues. The CDR3: CANADGWQETQYF. CDR3 coding DNA: TGTGCCAACGCAGACGGATGGCAAGAGACCCAGTACTTC.

This chain connects TRBV4-1 to TRBJ2-5; D ambiguous. The germline gives CDR1 MGHRA, CDR2 YSYEKL. The V end lost 1 base, the J end lost 5 bases, and 11 bases lay between the germline ends. The CDR3 runs to 14 residues. DNA for the CDR3: TGCGCCAGCAGCCAAGGGGGAAATCTCGAGACCCAGTACTTC. It yields the protein CASSQGGNLETQYF.

The chain has TRBV6-5 and TRBJ1-2; 7 bases agree with TRBD1. There are 13 residues in the CDR3. Per germline, CDR1 MNHEY and CDR2 SVGAGI. The V and J ends lost 6 bases and 7 bases, in that order; junction bases with no gene match: 8. This CDR3 reads CASRERTGAGYTF. CDR3 coding DNA: TGTGCCAGCAGGGAAAGGACAGGAGCTGGCTACACCTTC.

This clone was seen only a few times. The genes are TRBV30 and TRBJ1-5; D not certain. CDR3 length: 14 residues. The germline CDR1 and CDR2 sequences are GTSNPN and SVGIG (reference sequence). Trimming stripped 1 base from V and 2 bases from J, with 9 bases between. The CDR3 loop reads CAWSGAYGNQPQHF. CDR3 nucleotides: TGTGCCTGGAGTGGAGCGTACGGCAATCAGCCCCAGCATTTT.

The rearrangement joins TRBV9 to TRBJ2-2; D is ambiguous. Trimming removed 0 bases from V and 7 bases from J, with 7 bases in between. Germline assignment: CDR1 SGDLS and CDR2 YYNGEE. The CDR3 consists of 13 residues. The CDR3 DNA sequence: TGTGCCAGCAGCGTAGAGGGTATCGGGGAGCTGTTTTTT. It specifies CASSVEGIGELFF.

There are many counts of this clone. The gene calls are TRBV4-2 and TRBJ1-2, with 8 bases that match TRBD1. Germline V gene data show CDR1 as LGHNA and CDR2 as YNFKEQ. The length of the CDR3 is 13 residues. V lost 4 bases and J lost 3; bases outside the gene matches: 1. The CDR3 protein is CASSPDRDYGYTF. The CDR3 bases are TGTGCCAGCAGCCCGGACAGGGACTATGGCTACACCTTC.

There are many counts of this clone. The rearrangement joins TRBV7-2 to TRBJ2-2, with D possibly being TRBD1 (6 bases). Trimming took off 5 bases at V and 4 bases at J, with 20 bases between the two ends. CDR1 is SGHTA and CDR2 is FQGNSA in the germline V gene. There are 17 residues in the CDR3. Written as DNA, the CDR3 is TGTGCCAGCAGCCCCCGGGACAACCCTGGAGGCACCGGGGAGCTGTTTTTT. This codes for CASSPRDNPGGTGELFF.

The chain couples TRBV7-2 to TRBJ1-2; 11 bases are shared with TRBD1. This CDR3 contains 15 residues. Germline assignment: CDR1 SGHTA and CDR2 FQGNSA. Trimming removed 5 bases from V and 5 bases from J; junction bases left unmatched: 7. The CDR3 spells CASSPRTGGAYGYTF. The CDR3 coding sequence is TGTGCCAGCAGCCCCAGGACAGGGGGCGCATATGGCTACACCTTC.

This clone was seen only a few times. The rearrangement uses TRBV6-1 and TRBJ1-2; possibly TRBD1 for D (5 bases). Germline CDR1 MNHNS, CDR2 SASEGT. V was trimmed by 11 bases and J by 10 bases, leaving 20 bases between them. CDR3 length equals 12 residues. CDR3 in amino acids: CAAQGREADYTF. For the CDR3, the DNA is TGTGCCGCCCAGGGCAGGGAGGCGGACTACACCTTC.

This clone was detected a few times. The chain is built from TRBV10-3 and TRBJ2-7; 7 nucleotides match TRBD1. CDR3 size: 13 residues. CDR1 is ENHRY and CDR2 is SYGVKD in the germline V gene. With V trimmed by 10 bases and J by 7 bases, 13 bases remained unmatched. The CDR3 bases are TGTGCCACACGAAAAAGGGACAGTAATGAGCAGTACTTC. Protein: CATRKRDSNEQYF.